The 17 T cell receptor beta chains below were found in one sample sequenced in a study of blood T cell repertoires in COVID-19. Measured with immunoSEQ multiplex PCR; TCRdb has only the in-frame clones, and not every one. The sample has about 280,000 clones, around nine tenths seen once. The sequenced sample was PBMCs or T cells enriched from blood (not recorded which). Receptors originate from a woman in her thirties or forties who had recovered from COVID-19.

The rearrangement joins TRBV5-1 to TRBJ1-6, with D maybe TRBD1 (6 bases). Per germline, CDR1 SGHRS and CDR2 YFSETQ. The CDR3 spans 14 residues. Trimming took 2 bases from V and 9 from J, leaving 12 bases between them. The CDR3 sequence: CASSLQGTGSPLHF. Here the CDR3 DNA reads TGCGCCAGCAGCTTACAGGGTACAGGTTCACCCCTCCACTTT.

The chain employs TRBV10-3 and TRBJ2-7; perhaps TRBD2 as D (6 bases). The CDR3 totals 15 residues. Between the trimmed V and J ends, which lost 6 bases and 2 bases, there was a span of 17 bases. CDR1 ENHRY and CDR2 SYGVKD come from the germline V gene. CDR3 coding DNA: TGTGCCATCAGAAGAGCCGGGAGTTATACCTACGAGCAGTACTTC. This sequence encodes CAIRRAGSYTYEQYF.

This clone was detected once. This sequence joins TRBV5-5 and TRBJ2-7, with unresolved D. V shed 1 base and J shed 1 base, with 6 bases lying between them. Germline-derived CDR1 and CDR2 are SGHKS and YYEKEE (reference sequence). CDR3 length: 13 amino acids. This CDR3 is CASSLRSSYEQYF. The DNA of the CDR3 is TGTGCCAGCAGCTTGAGGAGTTCCTACGAGCAGTACTTC.

This chain uses TRBV3-1 (or the pseudogene TRBV3-2) with TRBJ2-2, with 10 bases identical to TRBD1. Germline-derived CDR1 and CDR2 are LGHDT and YNNKEL (reference sequence). J gave up 3 bases and V 9 bases, and 4 bases lay outside the gene matches. The CDR3 runs 14 residues. The CDR3 region has the DNA TGTGCCAGTAGGGACAGGGGAGACACCGGGGAGCTGTTTTTT. As protein: CASRDRGDTGELFF.

This clone was seen only once. This rearrangement joins TRBV5-1 to TRBJ2-1; no definite D call. CDR3 size: 13 residues. V lost 4 bases and J 0 bases, leaving 5 bases between the germline ends. Germline CDR1 SGHRS, CDR2 YFSETQ. The CDR3 sequence is CASSLISYNEQFF. In DNA form, the CDR3 reads TGCGCCAGCAGCCTTATCTCCTACAATGAGCAGTTCTTC. Using reference TRBV5-1 and TRBJ2-1 for the parts outside the CDR3, the full variable domain is KAGVTQTPRYLIKTRGQQVTLSCSPISGHRSVSWYQQTPGQGLQFLFEYFSETQRNKGNFPGRFSGRQFSNSRSEMNVSTLELGDSALYLCASSLISYNEQFFGPGTRLTVL.

This sequence joins TRBV12-3 or TRBV12-4 and TRBJ2-1; D gene ambiguous. The ends were cut back, 6 bases at V and 9 bases at J, with 9 bases in the middle. This CDR3 comprises 11 residues. CDR3 sequence: CASSREAEQFF. Written as DNA, the CDR3 is TGTGCCAGCAGCCGAGAGGCTGAGCAGTTCTTC.

V is TRBV7-6 and J is TRBJ1-1; D may be TRBD1 (6 bases). Trimming removed 5 bases from V and 4 bases from J, with 11 bases in between. This CDR3 is 13 amino acids long. In germline, CDR1 is SGHVS, CDR2 FNYEAQ. CDR3 loop: CASSTSRGTEAFF. CDR3 nucleotides: TGTGCCAGCAGCACGAGCAGGGGCACTGAAGCTTTCTTT.

The rearrangement uses TRBV12-3 or TRBV12-4 and TRBJ1-4; D unclear. The CDR3 consists of 12 residues. V lost 6 bases, J lost 10 bases, and 12 bases lay in between. The CDR3 DNA reads as TGTGCCAGCAGACGCGCTTTCGGAAAACTGTTTTTT. Its translation is CASRRAFGKLFF.

The rearrangement joins TRBV5-1 to TRBJ2-5, with D possibly being TRBD2 (6 bases). Germline V gene sequence: CDR1 SGHRS, CDR2 YFSETQ. The ends were cut back, 2 bases at V and 5 bases at J, with 16 bases in the middle. This CDR3 is 15 amino acids long. DNA of the CDR3: TGCGCCAGCAGCTTTGCCGCTGGGGGGATGGAGACCCAGTACTTC. Protein product: CASSFAAGGMETQYF.

The rearrangement joins TRBV19 to TRBJ1-2; 9 nucleotides align to TRBD1. Germline V gene data show CDR1 as LNHDA and CDR2 as SQIVND (reference sequence). The CDR3 loop spans 15 amino acids. Unmatched junction bases numbered 9, after V lost 6 bases and J lost 4 bases. DNA of the CDR3: TGTGCCAGTAGCCGCCGGGACAGGGATGGCTATGGCTACACCTTC. Its protein is CASSRRDRDGYGYTF.

This chain links TRBV5-4 with TRBJ2-7; 8 bases fit TRBD2. The germline V gene encodes CDR1 SGHNT and CDR2 YYREEE (reference sequence). The length of the CDR3 is 16 residues. V dropped 0 bases and J dropped 3; count of bases not matched to a gene: 8. CDR3 in amino acids: CASSLGLAGPSYEQYF. In nucleotides, the CDR3 is TGTGCCAGCAGCTTGGGCCTAGCGGGTCCGAGCTACGAGCAGTACTTC.

The gene calls are TRBV28 and TRBJ1-5; 9 nucleotides match TRBD1. J lost 2 bases, V lost 4 bases, and 12 bases had no gene match. CDR3 length: 18 residues. The germline V gene has CDR1 MDHEN and CDR2 SYDVKM. The CDR3 region is CASSSRDRDFIRNQPQHF. The CDR3 DNA is TGTGCCAGCAGTTCCCGGGACAGGGATTTTATACGCAATCAGCCCCAGCATTTT.

The chain is built from TRBV18 and TRBJ1-2; tentatively, D is TRBD1 (6 bases). The V gene lost 3 bases and the J gene lost 8 bases, with 16 bases spanning the gap. The CDR3 spans 14 residues. Germline CDR1 reads KGHSH; CDR2 reads LQKENI. DNA for the CDR3: TGTGCCAGCTCACCCGAACTGGACAGCCCCGGCTACACCTTC. Translating it yields CASSPELDSPGYTF. Filled out from reference TRBV18 and TRBJ1-2, the complete variable domain reads NAGVMQNPRHLVRRRGQEARLRCSPMKGHSHVYWYRQLPEEGLKFMVYLQKENIIDESGMPKERFSAEFPKEGPSILRIQQVVRGDSAAYFCASSPELDSPGYTFGSGTRLTVV.

This clone was picked up one time. This chain connects TRBV28 to TRBJ1-5; D is unclear. V lost 7 bases, J lost 0 bases, and 13 bases lay in between. Per germline, CDR1 MDHEN and CDR2 SYDVKM. CDR3 length: 15 amino acids. CDR3 in amino acids: CASIPAWASNQPQHF. Here the CDR3 DNA reads TGTGCCAGCATCCCCGCCTGGGCTAGCAATCAGCCCCAGCATTTT.

This chain connects TRBV28 to TRBJ1-1; TRBD1 agrees at 8 bases. The CDR3 is 14 residues long. With 7 bases clipped from V and 4 bases from J, the junction kept 8 bases outside the gene matches. Germline V CDR1 and CDR2: MDHEN, SYDVKM. The CDR3 spells CASTQDRAVTEAFF. In nucleotides, the CDR3 is TGTGCCAGCACCCAGGACAGGGCGGTCACTGAAGCTTTCTTT.

The chain combines TRBV3-1 (or the pseudogene TRBV3-2) with TRBJ1-2; D possibly corresponds to TRBD1 (6 bases). V was shortened by 0 bases and J by 12 bases, with 17 bases between the two germline ends. This CDR3 region has 14 residues. In germline, CDR1 is LGHDT, CDR2 YNNKEL (reference sequence). The CDR3 spells CASSQDFRGAGNTF. The CDR3 DNA follows: TGTGCCAGCAGCCAAGATTTTCGGGGGGCTGGGAACACCTTC.

This clone was seen more than once but under ten times. The chain uses TRBV28 and TRBJ2-7; 10 bases match TRBD1. The length of the CDR3 is 15 residues. V was pared by 6 bases and J by 4 bases, with 9 bases of the junction left unmatched. CDR1 and CDR2 (germline): MDHEN, SYDVKM. The CDR3 protein is CASSPWDRGEYEQYF. DNA for the CDR3: TGTGCCAGCAGCCCGTGGGACAGGGGCGAGTACGAGCAGTACTTC.